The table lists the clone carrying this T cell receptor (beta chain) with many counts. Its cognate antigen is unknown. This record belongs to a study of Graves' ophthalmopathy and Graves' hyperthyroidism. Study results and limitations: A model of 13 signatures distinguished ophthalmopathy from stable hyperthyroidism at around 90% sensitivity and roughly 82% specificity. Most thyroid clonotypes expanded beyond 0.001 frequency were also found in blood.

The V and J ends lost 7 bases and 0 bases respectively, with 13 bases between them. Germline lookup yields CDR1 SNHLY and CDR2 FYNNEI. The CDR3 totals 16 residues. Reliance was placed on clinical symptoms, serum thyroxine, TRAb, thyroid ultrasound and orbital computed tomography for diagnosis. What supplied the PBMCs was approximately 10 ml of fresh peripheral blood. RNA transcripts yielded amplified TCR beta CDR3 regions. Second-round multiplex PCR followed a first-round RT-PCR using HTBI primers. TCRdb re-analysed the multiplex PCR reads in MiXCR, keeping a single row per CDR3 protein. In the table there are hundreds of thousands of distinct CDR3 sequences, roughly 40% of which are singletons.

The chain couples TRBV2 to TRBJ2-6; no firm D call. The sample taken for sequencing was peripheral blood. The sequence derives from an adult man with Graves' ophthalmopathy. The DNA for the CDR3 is TGTGCCAGCATAAGAACACAAAGCTCTGGGGCCAACGTCCTGACTTTC. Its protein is CASIRTQSSGANVLTF.